These 27 T cell receptor beta chains were all obtained from the same sample, sequenced in a study of blood T cell repertoires in COVID-19. Using immunoSEQ multiplex PCR, the repertoire was profiled, and TCRdb retains in-frame clones only, with some absent. The sample yields just over 250,000 clones, approximately 86% seen once. Sequencing input: peripheral blood. These TCRs come from a man aged 40-50 years who had recovered from COVID-19.

This chain connects TRBV3-1 (or the pseudogene TRBV3-2) to TRBJ2-3; D gene uncertain. The CDR3 loop spans 13 amino acids. V was cut by 3 bases and J by 4 bases, with 8 bases left in between. Germline V gene sequence: CDR1 LGHDT, CDR2 YNNKEL (reference sequence). This chain's CDR3 is CASSQRESDTQYF. CDR3 DNA: TGTGCCAGCAGCCAGCGAGAGTCAGATACGCAGTATTTT.

This sequence joins TRBV5-1 and TRBJ2-5; 11 positions agree with TRBD1. In germline, CDR1 is SGHRS, CDR2 YFSETQ. The CDR3 spans 15 residues. After removal of 5 bases from V and 4 bases from J, the junction contained 7 bases not matched to a gene. CDR3 protein: CASSVDRGRAETQYF. The CDR3 nucleotides read TGCGCCAGCAGTGTGGACAGGGGGCGCGCAGAGACCCAGTACTTC.

This sequence joins TRBV7-2 and TRBJ1-2; TRBD1 agrees at 8 bases. The ends lost 7 bases at V and 3 bases at J; junction bases unmatched: 7. Germline CDR1 is SGHTA and CDR2 is FQGNSA. This CDR3 is built from 14 residues. CDR3 in amino acids: CASNPRTGHYGYTF. The CDR3 nucleotides are TGTGCCAGCAACCCCAGGACAGGGCACTATGGCTACACCTTC.

The chain carries TRBV18 and TRBJ1-4; unclear D gene. Germline CDR1 is KGHSH and CDR2 is LQKENI. The V end was cut by 2 bases, the J end by 2 bases, with 9 bases between. The CDR3 totals 15 residues. CDR3 DNA: TGTGCCAGCTCACCAGCCCGGGTGACTAATGAAAAACTGTTTTTT. It codes for CASSPARVTNEKLFF.

This sequence joins TRBV7-2 and TRBJ2-7; 7 bases are shared with TRBD2. Germline CDR1 and CDR2: SGHTA and FQGNSA. V shed 1 base, J shed 0 bases, and the junction held 3 bases outside the gene matches. This CDR3 comprises 15 residues. The CDR3 sequence is CASSLGRDYSYEQYF. In DNA, the CDR3 is TGTGCCAGCAGCTTAGGCCGGGACTACTCCTACGAGCAGTACTTC.

The chain couples TRBV2 to TRBJ1-4; D is unclear. CDR1 is SNHLY and CDR2 is FYNNEI in the germline V gene. The CDR3 is made up of 12 amino acids. Trimming took off 6 bases at V and 7 bases at J, with 9 bases between the two ends. Here the CDR3 DNA reads TGTGCCAGCAGGCGGCTAAGTGAAAAACTGTTTTTT. Translated, it gives CASRRLSEKLFF.

This chain joins TRBV5-1 and TRBJ1-3; 8 bases are a match to TRBD1. The junction had 3 bases not matched to a gene; V was cut back by 3 bases and J by 4 bases. The CDR3 length is 14 residues. CDR1 SGHRS and CDR2 YFSETQ come from the germline V gene. In nucleotides, the CDR3 is TGCGCCAGCAGCTCGACAGGGGAGGGAAACACCATATATTTT. Translated: CASSSTGEGNTIYF.

The genes are TRBV3-1 (or the pseudogene TRBV3-2) and TRBJ2-3; D is unresolved. V was shortened by 6 bases and J by 6 bases, with 7 bases between the two germline ends. Per germline, CDR1 LGHDT and CDR2 YNNKEL (reference sequence). The CDR3 is 11 amino acids. CDR3 bases: TGTGCCAGCAGTTCCCAGGATACGCAGTATTTT. It encodes CASSSQDTQYF.

At least ten counts were recorded for this clone. The J gene is TRBJ1-1, the V gene TRBV30; 7 nucleotides match TRBD1. CDR1 and CDR2 from the germline V gene are GTSNPN and SVGIG (reference sequence). V dropped 3 bases and J dropped 1; count of bases not matched to a gene: 2. The CDR3 is 13 amino acids. This CDR3 reads CAWRQGRNTEAFF. For the CDR3, the DNA is TGTGCCTGGAGACAGGGGCGGAACACTGAAGCTTTCTTT.

This clone appeared a single time. The chain carries TRBV4-1 and TRBJ2-3; TRBD2 matches 8 bases. With V trimmed by 0 bases and J by 5 bases, 7 bases remained unmatched. The CDR3 runs to 16 residues. The V gene's germline CDR1 is MGHRA and CDR2 YSYEKL. The CDR3 here is CASSQEGAGAGDTQYF. The CDR3 DNA follows: TGCGCCAGCAGCCAAGAGGGAGCGGGAGCGGGAGATACGCAGTATTTT.

V gene TRBV5-1 combines with J gene TRBJ2-1; TRBD2 might be the D (6 bases). This CDR3 region has 16 residues. Deletions cut 1 base from V and 1 base from J, with 12 bases between. Germline V gives CDR1 SGHRS, CDR2 YFSETQ. The CDR3 sequence: CASSLSWGVSYNEQFF. CDR3 DNA: TGCGCCAGCAGCTTGAGTTGGGGGGTTTCCTACAATGAGCAGTTCTTC.

The chain employs TRBV11-2 and TRBJ2-1, with 11 bases matching TRBD1. Losses at the gene ends were 5 bases for V and 4 bases for J; bases not matched to a gene: 7. CDR3 length equals 16 residues. Germline CDR1 reads SGHAT; CDR2 reads FQNNGV. The chain's CDR3 is CASSHRTGGGYNEQFF. The DNA for the CDR3 is TGTGCCAGCAGCCACCGGACAGGGGGCGGGTACAATGAGCAGTTCTTC.

CDR3 nucleotide sequence: TGTGCCAGCAGCGCAGCGGGGGGGAAGTTTTCGGGCGGCTACACCTTC. Residues: CASSAAGGKFSGGYTF. V is TRBV9 and J is TRBJ1-2, with D possibly matching TRBD1 (5 bases). Germline-derived CDR1 and CDR2 are SGDLS and YYNGEE. This CDR3 has 16 amino acids. V lost 3 bases and J 8 bases, leaving 23 bases between the germline ends.

This clone was seen just once. The chain has TRBV15 and TRBJ2-1, with D maybe TRBD2 (6 bases). Germline V gene sequence: CDR1 LNHNV, CDR2 YYDKDF (reference sequence). The CDR3 totals 16 residues. The germline V and J ends were trimmed by 0 bases and 6 bases, with 15 bases remaining between them. The DNA for the CDR3 is TGTGCCACCAGCAGAGACGGGAGCGGGTTTAGCAATGAGCAGTTCTTC. Amino acids: CATSRDGSGFSNEQFF.

Regarding this clone: Other DNA sequences within the sample encode an identical CDR3. V usage is TRBV5-6 and J usage is TRBJ1-5; no clear D. Germline V gene lookup returns CDR1 SGHDT and CDR2 YYEEEE. The CDR3 extends over 15 amino acids. The V end lost 0 bases, the J end lost 0 bases, and 7 bases lay between the germline ends. The CDR3 coding sequence is TGTGCCAGCAGCTTGGGCGGATATAGCAATCAGCCCCAGCATTTT. It translates to CASSLGGYSNQPQHF.

The rearrangement uses TRBV4-1 and TRBJ2-2; D call uncertain. The CDR3 is 15 residues long. V lost 6 bases, J lost 2 bases, and 13 bases lay in between. Per the germline V gene, CDR1 is MGHRA and CDR2 is YSYEKL. This CDR3 reads CASSDQNRNTGELFF. In DNA form, the CDR3 reads TGCGCCAGCAGTGATCAGAACAGAAACACCGGGGAGCTGTTTTTT.

This rearrangement joins TRBV7-2 to TRBJ2-1, with 8 bases fitting TRBD1. V shed 3 bases and J 3 bases; nucleotides not matched to a gene: 4. Looked up from germline, CDR1 is SGHTA and CDR2 is FQGNSA. The CDR3 totals 15 residues. CDR3 loop: CASSFTGGFYNEQFF. The DNA of the CDR3 is TGTGCCAGCAGCTTCACAGGGGGGTTCTACAATGAGCAGTTCTTC.

The gene calls are TRBV9 and TRBJ2-1, with a tentative D call TRBD2 (6 bases). The CDR3 loop spans 16 amino acids. CDR1 is SGDLS, CDR2 YYNGEE, per germline. Trimming pared 6 bases from V and 8 bases from J, leaving 24 bases between. The CDR3 DNA reads as TGTGCCAGCAACCCCGATGGGGGGTTCTGGGGGGATGAGCAGTTCTTC. It codes for CASNPDGGFWGDEQFF. Full variable domain (rest looked up from reference TRBV9 and TRBJ2-1): DSGVTQTPKHLITATGQRVTLRCSPRSGDLSVYWYQQSLDQGLQFLIQYYNGEERAKGNILERFSAQQFPDLHSELNLSSLELGDSALYFCASNPDGGFWGDEQFFGPGTRLTVL.

The chain links TRBV10-3 to TRBJ1-4; weak D call: TRBD1 (5 bases). Germline assignment: CDR1 ENHRY and CDR2 SYGVKD. Trimming took 3 bases from V and 7 from J, leaving 15 bases between them. The CDR3 consists of 15 residues. The CDR3 is CAISDRAALGEKLFF. For the CDR3, the DNA is TGTGCCATCAGTGACAGGGCGGCCTTGGGTGAAAAACTGTTTTTT.

V usage is TRBV27 and J usage is TRBJ2-7; no reliable D call. V gave up 4 bases and J gave up 7 bases, with 8 bases separating them. Germline CDR1 reads MNHEY; CDR2 reads SMNVEV (reference sequence). This CDR3 comprises 11 residues. In DNA, the CDR3 is TGTGCCAGCAGTTCGTACAATGAGCAGTACTTC. This codes for CASSSYNEQYF.

The CDR3 DNA is TGTGCCAGCAGTTTGACTAGCGGGAGGGCCGGGCAGTACTTC. This codes for CASSLTSGRAGQYF. The V gene is TRBV7-9, the J gene TRBJ2-7, with 14 bases lining up with TRBD2. CDR3 length equals 14 residues. J was trimmed by 9 bases and V by 6 bases; bases with no gene match: 7. Germline-derived CDR1 and CDR2 are SEHNR and FQNEAQ (reference sequence).

V is TRBV19 and J is TRBJ1-5; 8 nucleotides align to TRBD1. Germline assignment: CDR1 LNHDA and CDR2 SQIVND (reference sequence). CDR3 size: 15 residues. The trim removed 4 bases at V and 4 bases at J, leaving 6 bases unmatched. DNA for the CDR3: TGTGCCAGTAGTAAACAGACAGGGGTGAATCAGCCCCAGCATTTT. Amino acids: CASSKQTGVNQPQHF.

The chain recombines TRBV19 with TRBJ2-3; the match to TRBD2 covers 14 bases. Germline CDR1 and CDR2: LNHDA and SQIVND (reference sequence). V dropped 6 bases and J dropped 6; count of bases not matched to a gene: 5. The CDR3 totals 15 residues. The CDR3 is CASSRGLAGADTQYF. In DNA, the CDR3 is TGTGCCAGTAGCCGGGGACTAGCGGGGGCGGATACGCAGTATTTT.

J is TRBJ2-6 and V is TRBV24-1; D is unclear. V was shortened by 5 bases and J by 0 bases, with 16 bases between the two germline ends. Germline V gene data show CDR1 as KGHDR and CDR2 as SFDVKD. The CDR3 length is 18 residues. This CDR3 is CATSALQVVNSGANVLTF. The CDR3 DNA sequence: TGTGCCACCAGTGCCTTGCAGGTGGTAAACTCTGGGGCCAACGTCCTGACTTTC.

The chain has TRBV5-4 and TRBJ2-2, with D perhaps TRBD2 (6 bases). V shed 4 bases and J shed 6 bases, with 22 bases lying between them. CDR3 size: 17 residues. Germline values: CDR1 SGHNT, CDR2 YYREEE (reference sequence). The CDR3 here is CASSRLPRRDRAGELFF. The CDR3 DNA reads as TGTGCCAGCAGCCGACTGCCCCGGCGGGATAGGGCCGGGGAGCTGTTTTTT.

CDR3 DNA: TGTGCCACTTCGGAGGGGGGGCACACCGGGGAGCTGTTTTTT. This encodes CATSEGGHTGELFF. The J gene is TRBJ2-2, the V gene TRBV6-5; TRBD2 might be the D (7 bases). The germline gives CDR1 MNHEY, CDR2 SVGAGI. V lost 10 bases and J 3 bases, leaving 15 bases between the germline ends. The CDR3 loop spans 14 amino acids.

The chain uses TRBV5-6 and TRBJ1-2, with a weak D call TRBD1 (5 bases). Trimming removed 4 bases at V and 3 bases at J, with 13 bases between. The CDR3 is 14 residues long. The V gene's germline CDR1 is SGHDT and CDR2 YYEEEE. CDR3 loop: CASSRALGDYGYTF. The CDR3 nucleotides are TGTGCCAGCAGCCGGGCTCTAGGGGACTATGGCTACACCTTC.